These T cell receptor beta chains were read from a single sample in a study of T cell repertoires in cytomegalovirus infection. TCRdb itself ran the reads through MiXCR, one entry per CDR3 protein. Of under 120,000 distinct CDR3 sequences in the sample, under 45% are singletons; the top ten hold roughly 70%. The antigens these receptors bind are not known. The sample in question was CD8+ T cells from cultured PBMCs, obtained from culture after CMV antigen stimulation. These receptors were obtained from a human donor in good health (CMV status not recorded). Some clones in this sample may be carry-over from other donors' samples. CDR3s leave out the opening cysteine and the closing phenylalanine or tryptophan. Fields, in order: J gene, V gene, clone size, CDR3 protein. Size is stated for part of the rows, as once, few or many counts, or as a class when the clone is expanded.

TRBJ2-1,TRBV6-5,NA,ASSYLRSTGETYNEQF
TRBJ2-7,TRBV2,NA,ASSGVDSEQY
TRBJ2-7,TRBV7-3,NA,ASSSPLGEQY
TRBJ2-1,TRBV6-5,few,ASSYSPTSGWDEQF
TRBJ2-3,TRBV7-9,NA,ASSPTGNTDTQY
TRBJ2-3,TRBV4-2,NA,ASSQETSGGIDTQY
TRBJ2-6,TRBV12-3/TRBV12-4,NA,ASRGYSGANVLT
TRBJ2-3,TRBV27,many,ASSETGGTDTQY
TRBJ2-2,TRBV11-2,NA,ASSFGTGELF
TRBJ1-2,TRBV3-1,NA,ASSQESGTHLGYGYT
TRBJ2-2,TRBV2,few,ASSDENTGELF
TRBJ2-1,TRBV6-1,NA,AGTGGGLYNEQF
TRBJ2-1,TRBV4-1,many,ASSPPSYNEQF
TRBJ2-1,TRBV12-3/TRBV12-4,NA,ATALTSGYNEQF
TRBJ1-1,TRBV12-3/TRBV12-4,NA,ASSFQAVEAF
TRBJ2-1,TRBV5-1,once,ASSLVTEYNEQF
TRBJ2-1,TRBV7-6,few,ASSNEFGWASSYNEQF
TRBJ2-1,TRBV11-3,few,ASSLDWTGAYNEQF
TRBJ2-7,TRBV7-9,few,ASSAELSYEQY
TRBJ2-7,TRBV28,NA,ASSLLLGLSPYEQY
TRBJ2-1,TRBV6-5,NA,ASRPAGGVNEQF
TRBJ1-1,TRBV18,once,ASSPEIVGTLNTEAF
TRBJ1-1,TRBV9,NA,ASSVVLGVTEAF
TRBJ2-3,TRBV6-1,NA,ASSEIMGDETDTQY
TRBJ2-4,TRBV7-2,many,ASSFTLGDIQY
TRBJ1-1,TRBV29-1,many,SVELQGKAF
TRBJ1-1,TRBV13,NA,ASSLGQGRLDTEAF
TRBJ2-2,TRBV7-6,NA,ASSPITRDGELF
TRBJ1-5,TRBV10-3,NA,AISESNQNNQPQH
TRBJ2-1,TRBV7-8,few,ASSQQGNEQF
TRBJ2-1,TRBV7-6,many,ASSSATGGPYNEQF
TRBJ2-5,TRBV7-6,NA,ASSLGGSGGASETQY
TRBJ1-5,TRBV2,NA,ASRPTGEQPQH
TRBJ1-1,TRBV5-6,few,ASIRTLSFTEAF
TRBJ1-1,TRBV19,NA,AVRGATEAF
TRBJ2-7,TRBV5-6,few,ASSSTGASTYEQY
TRBJ1-2,TRBV6-1,NA,ASSGDSPTKLGYT
TRBJ2-1,TRBV20-1,NA,SAPKTPVREQF
TRBJ2-1,TRBV19,NA,ASSAGPSNEQF
TRBJ1-5,TRBV12-3/TRBV12-4,NA,ASSTPGVNQPQH
TRBJ2-1,TRBV19,NA,ASSQTPGGSNEQF
TRBJ2-3,TRBV7-9,many,ASSFPRTDTDTQY
TRBJ2-5,TRBV4-1,few,ASSQEDSGGLETQY
TRBJ2-1,TRBV7-8,few,ASSHLAGVHNEQF
TRBJ1-1,TRBV5-1,NA,ASSRTGYTEAF
TRBJ2-1,TRBV6-2/TRBV6-3,NA,ASSYPSYGVYEQF
TRBJ1-6,TRBV7-6,many,ASSHEPGGPYNSPLH
TRBJ2-5,TRBV20-1,many,SARDELAGLRTQY
TRBJ2-1,TRBV5-4,NA,ASSTGVAGHNEQF
TRBJ2-7,TRBV7-9,NA,ASSASGNPYEQY
TRBJ2-1,TRBV7-2,NA,ASSLVGLRGDNEQF
TRBJ1-5,TRBV20-1,NA,SAARIIGQPQH
TRBJ1-1,TRBV5-4,NA,ATQGRGNTEAF
TRBJ1-3,TRBV6-1,NA,ASSPRTYGNTIY
TRBJ2-2,TRBV4-1,NA,ASSPEDGAGRNTGELF
TRBJ2-3,TRBV7-3,few,ASSLQTSAHTDTQY
TRBJ1-2,TRBV4-1,NA,ASSQDFYGDYGYT
TRBJ2-3,TRBV4-2,NA,ASSQDPGGAKTQY
TRBJ2-1,TRBV4-2,few,ASSQDGTSGDNEQF
TRBJ2-2,TRBV15,NA,AIAGGPTGELF